Each of the 11 T cell receptor beta chains below was sequenced from the same sample in a study of blood T cell repertoires in COVID-19. The table came from immunoSEQ multiplex PCR; TCRdb's copy has only in-frame clones and leaves some out. The table lists around 200,000 clones, 86% of them singletons, with less than 25% in the top ten. Input material: peripheral blood. These receptor sequences come from a man aged 65-85 years with active or convalescent COVID-19.

This clone was counted a single time. The V and J genes are TRBV6-5 and TRBJ1-2; 10 bases line up with TRBD1. V dropped 9 bases and J dropped 8; count of bases not matched to a gene: 3. The CDR3 spans 11 residues. Germline assignment: CDR1 MNHEY and CDR2 SVGAGI. In nucleotides, the CDR3 is TGTGCCAGTAGGGACAGGGGAGGCTACACCTTC. Its translation is CASRDRGGYTF.

The rearrangement joins TRBV30 to TRBJ1-5; tentatively, D is TRBD1 (6 bases). This CDR3 comprises 13 residues. Trimming took 4 bases from V and 3 from J, leaving 10 bases between them. The germline V gene has CDR1 GTSNPN and CDR2 SVGIG (reference sequence). The CDR3 bases are TGTGCCTGGACAGGGGACAACAATCAGCCCCAGCATTTT. Its protein product is CAWTGDNNQPQHF.

The chain links TRBV5-5 to TRBJ2-1, with TRBD2 matching over 9 bases. This CDR3 region has 13 residues. After removal of 0 bases from V and 8 bases from J, the junction contained 0 bases not matched to a gene. The V gene's germline CDR1 is SGHKS and CDR2 YYEKEE (reference sequence). The CDR3 coding sequence is TGTGCCAGCAGCTTGGCTAGCGGGGATGAGCAGTTCTTC. Amino acids: CASSLASGDEQFF.

Details on this clone: This sample includes further DNA sequences coding for the same CDR3. CDR3 DNA sequence: TGTGCCAGCAGCCCGACCGGGACAATGAACACTGAAGCTTTCTTT. This encodes CASSPTGTMNTEAFF. The chain is built from TRBV11-3 and TRBJ1-1; D might be TRBD1 (6 bases). The CDR3 runs 15 residues. Trimming took 5 bases from V and 0 from J, leaving 13 bases between them. The germline CDR1 and CDR2 sequences are SGHNT and YENEEA.

V and J are TRBV27 and TRBJ2-3, with 12 nucleotides matching TRBD2. Losses at the gene ends were 3 bases for V and 4 bases for J; bases not matched to a gene: 5. Per the germline V gene, CDR1 is MNHEY and CDR2 is SMNVEV (reference sequence). CDR3 length equals 16 residues. CDR3 sequence reads: CASSLGTSGLSDTQYF. CDR3 coding DNA: TGTGCCAGCAGTTTGGGGACTAGCGGGTTGTCAGATACGCAGTATTTT.

The chain is built from TRBV27 and TRBJ2-1; 10 bases are shared with TRBD1. After removal of 5 bases from V and 4 bases from J, the junction contained 14 bases not matched to a gene. The CDR3 has 18 residues. CDR1 is MNHEY and CDR2 is SMNVEV in the germline V gene (reference sequence). CDR3 loop: CASSPRDRGPLEYNEQFF. As DNA, the CDR3 is TGTGCCAGCAGTCCCCGGGACAGGGGCCCCTTGGAATACAATGAGCAGTTCTTC.

For the CDR3, the DNA is TGCAGCGCTATGACAGGGGATCAGCCCCAGCATTTT. This translates into CSAMTGDQPQHF. This chain joins TRBV29-1 and TRBJ1-5; TRBD1 matches 8 bases. The junction had 4 bases not matched to a gene; V was cut back by 7 bases and J by 5 bases. Germline loops: CDR1 SQVTM, CDR2 ANQGSEA. The CDR3 runs to 12 residues.

The chain recombines TRBV7-9 with TRBJ1-1; D gene ambiguous. The CDR3 length is 13 residues. Per germline, CDR1 SEHNR and CDR2 FQNEAQ (reference sequence). Trimming pared 8 bases from V and 13 bases from J, leaving 23 bases between. CDR3 DNA sequence: TGTGCCAGCCGAGAACTTTCTCGCGGTAAAGGTTTCTTT. Protein sequence: CASRELSRGKGFF.

This CDR3 is CASSPHPPGRGEQFF. DNA of the CDR3: TGTGCCAGCAGTCCCCACCCCCCGGGCAGGGGAGAGCAGTTCTTC. V is TRBV27 and J is TRBJ2-1, with a tentative D call TRBD1 (6 bases). Trimming took off 5 bases at V and 10 bases at J, with 21 bases between the two ends. The CDR3 is 15 residues long. Germline CDR1 is MNHEY and CDR2 is SMNVEV (reference sequence).

The chain employs TRBV24-1 and TRBJ1-2, with 10 nucleotides matching TRBD1. CDR3 size: 14 residues. V trimming: 4 bases; J trimming: 5 bases; junction bases outside the gene matches: 3. Germline V gene data show CDR1 as KGHDR and CDR2 as SFDVKD. As DNA, the CDR3 is TGTGCCACCAGTGACCTGGGACAGGGGTATGGCTACACCTTC. This codes for CATSDLGQGYGYTF.

The chain recombines TRBV30 with TRBJ1-1, with D unresolved. This CDR3 has 12 residues. Germline V gives CDR1 GTSNPN, CDR2 SVGIG (reference sequence). The V end lost 5 bases, the J end lost 4 bases, and 11 bases lay between the germline ends. The CDR3 DNA reads TGTGCCTGGGCGGTGAGGAGCACTGAAGCTTTCTTT. Protein sequence: CAWAVRSTEAFF.